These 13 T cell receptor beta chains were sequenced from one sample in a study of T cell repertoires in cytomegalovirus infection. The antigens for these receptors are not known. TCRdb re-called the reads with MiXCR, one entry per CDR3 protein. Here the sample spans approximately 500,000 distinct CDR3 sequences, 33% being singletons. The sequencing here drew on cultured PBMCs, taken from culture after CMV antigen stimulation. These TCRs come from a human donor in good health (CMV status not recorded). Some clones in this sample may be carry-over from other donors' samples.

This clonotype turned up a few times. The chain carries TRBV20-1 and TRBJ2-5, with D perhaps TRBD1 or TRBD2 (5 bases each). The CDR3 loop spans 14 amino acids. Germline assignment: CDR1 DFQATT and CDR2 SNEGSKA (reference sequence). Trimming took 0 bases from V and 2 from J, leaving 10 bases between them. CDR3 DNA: TGCAGTGCTAGAGATTTGTGGGGGCAAGAGACCCAGTACTTC. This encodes CSARDLWGQETQYF.

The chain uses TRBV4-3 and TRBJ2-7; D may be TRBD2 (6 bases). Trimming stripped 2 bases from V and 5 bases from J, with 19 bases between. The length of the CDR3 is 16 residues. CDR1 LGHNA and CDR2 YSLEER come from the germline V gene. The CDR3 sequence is CASSQRGGVALDEQYV. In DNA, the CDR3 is TGCGCCAGCAGCCAACGAGGAGGGGTAGCACTGGACGAGCAGTACGTC.

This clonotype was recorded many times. CDR3 residues: CASSLGSGRPSRPSSYEQYF. The DNA for the CDR3 is TGTGCCAGCAGCTTAGGGAGCGGGAGGCCGAGTCGACCAAGCTCCTACGAGCAGTACTTC. V gene TRBV7-2 combines with J gene TRBJ2-7; 9 nucleotides line up with TRBD2. The germline gives CDR1 SGHTA, CDR2 FQGNSA. V was pared by 1 base and J by 0 bases, with 16 bases of the junction left unmatched. The length of the CDR3 is 20 residues. The variable domain in full, completed from reference TRBV7-2 and TRBJ2-7, reads GAGVSQSPSNKVTEKGKDVELRCDPISGHTALYWYRQSLGQGLEFLIYFQGNSAPDKSGLPSDRFSAERTGGSVSTLTIQRTQQEDSAVYLCASSLGSGRPSRPSSYEQYFGPGTRLTVT.

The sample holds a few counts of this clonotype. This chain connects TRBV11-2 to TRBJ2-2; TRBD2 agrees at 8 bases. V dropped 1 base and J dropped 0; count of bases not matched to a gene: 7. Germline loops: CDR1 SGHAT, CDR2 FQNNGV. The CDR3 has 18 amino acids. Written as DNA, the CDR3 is TGTGCCAGCAGCTTAGTTAAGGGACTAGGGTCGAACACCGGGGAGCTGTTTTTT. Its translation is CASSLVKGLGSNTGELFF. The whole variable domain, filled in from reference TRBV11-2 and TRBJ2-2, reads EAGVAQSPRYKIIEKRQSVAFWCNPISGHATLYWYQQILGQGPKLLIQFQNNGVVDDSQLPKDRFSAERLKGVDSTLKIQPAKLEDSAVYLCASSLVKGLGSNTGELFFGEGSRLTVL.

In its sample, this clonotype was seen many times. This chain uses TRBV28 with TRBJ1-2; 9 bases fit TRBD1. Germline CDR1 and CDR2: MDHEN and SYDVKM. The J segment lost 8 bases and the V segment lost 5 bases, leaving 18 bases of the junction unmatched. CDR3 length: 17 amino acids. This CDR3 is CASSLPQPGQGRGGYTF. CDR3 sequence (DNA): TGTGCCAGCAGTCTCCCGCAGCCGGGACAGGGTAGGGGCGGCTACACCTTC.

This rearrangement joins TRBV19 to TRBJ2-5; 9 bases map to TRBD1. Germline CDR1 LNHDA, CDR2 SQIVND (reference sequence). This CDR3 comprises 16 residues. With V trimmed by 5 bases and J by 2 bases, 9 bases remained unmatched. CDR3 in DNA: TGTGCCAGTAGTTCGGGACAGGGTATCCTTCAAGAGACCCAGTACTTC. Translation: CASSSGQGILQETQYF.

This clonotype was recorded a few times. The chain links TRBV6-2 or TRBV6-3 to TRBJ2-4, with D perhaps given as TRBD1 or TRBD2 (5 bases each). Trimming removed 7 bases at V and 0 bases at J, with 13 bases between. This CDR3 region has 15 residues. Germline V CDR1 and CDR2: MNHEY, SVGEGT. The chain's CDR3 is CASMRGRLAKNIQYF. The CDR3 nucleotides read TGTGCCAGCATGAGGGGTCGACTAGCCAAAAACATTCAGTACTTC.

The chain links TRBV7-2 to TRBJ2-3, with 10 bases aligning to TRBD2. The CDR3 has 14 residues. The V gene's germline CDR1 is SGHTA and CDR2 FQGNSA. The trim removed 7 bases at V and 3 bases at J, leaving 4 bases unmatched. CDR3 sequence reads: CASKIAGGTDTQYF. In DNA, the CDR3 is TGTGCCAGCAAGATAGCGGGAGGAACAGATACGCAGTATTTT. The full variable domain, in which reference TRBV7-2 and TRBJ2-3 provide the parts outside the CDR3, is GAGVSQSPSNKVTEKGKDVELRCDPISGHTALYWYRQSLGQGLEFLIYFQGNSAPDKSGLPSDRFSAERTGGSVSTLTIQRTQQEDSAVYLCASKIAGGTDTQYFGPGTRLTVL.

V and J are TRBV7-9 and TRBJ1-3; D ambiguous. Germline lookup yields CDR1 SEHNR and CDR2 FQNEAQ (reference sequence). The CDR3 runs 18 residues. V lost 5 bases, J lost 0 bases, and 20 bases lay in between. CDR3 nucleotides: TGTGCCAGCAGCCCAAGATCATCCGGGTCTGCCTCTGGAAACACCATATATTTT. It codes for CASSPRSSGSASGNTIYF. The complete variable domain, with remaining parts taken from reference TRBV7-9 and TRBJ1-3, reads DTGVSQNPRHKITKRGQNVTFRCDPISEHNRLYWYRQTLGQGPEFLTYFQNEAQLEKSRLLSDRFSAERPKGSFSTLEIQRTEQGDSAMYLCASSPRSSGSASGNTIYFGEGSWLTVV.

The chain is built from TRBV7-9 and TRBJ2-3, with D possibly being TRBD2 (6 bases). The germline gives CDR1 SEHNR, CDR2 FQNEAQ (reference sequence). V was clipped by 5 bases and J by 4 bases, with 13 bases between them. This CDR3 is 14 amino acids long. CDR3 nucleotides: TGTGCCAGCAGCCCCCGGGGAGGTTCAGATACGCAGTATTTT. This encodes CASSPRGGSDTQYF.

The DNA for the CDR3 is TGTGCCAGCAGCTTAGGGGGAGAGGCGGTAGAGACCCAGTACTTC. Its protein product is CASSLGGEAVETQYF. V gene TRBV7-3 combines with J gene TRBJ2-5; D may be TRBD1 or TRBD2 (5 bases each). The CDR3 covers 15 residues. The V gene lost 2 bases and the J gene lost 4 bases, with 14 bases spanning the gap. In germline, CDR1 is SGHTA, CDR2 FQGTGA.

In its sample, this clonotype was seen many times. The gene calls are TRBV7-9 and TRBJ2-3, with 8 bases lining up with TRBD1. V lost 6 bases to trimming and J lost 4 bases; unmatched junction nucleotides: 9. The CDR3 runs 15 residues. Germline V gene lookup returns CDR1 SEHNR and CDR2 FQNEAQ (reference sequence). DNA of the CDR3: TGTGCCAGCAGTCCTGACAGGGGATACGCAGATACGCAGTATTTT. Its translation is CASSPDRGYADTQYF.

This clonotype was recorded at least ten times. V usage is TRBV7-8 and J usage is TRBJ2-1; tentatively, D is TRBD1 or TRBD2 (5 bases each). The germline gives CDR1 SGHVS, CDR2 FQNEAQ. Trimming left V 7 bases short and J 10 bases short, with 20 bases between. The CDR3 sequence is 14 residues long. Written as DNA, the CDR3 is TGTGCCAGCACGACCGGGGCCTCGGGTCGCGAGCAGTTCTTC. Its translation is CASTTGASGREQFF.